A selection of T cell receptor beta chains follows, all from one sample in a study of radiotherapy plus CTLA-4 blockade in lung cancer. TCRdb's table, derived via immunoSEQ multiplex PCR, lists solely in-frame clones and lacks some. The sample has around 72,000 clones, approximately 78% seen once; the top ten hold around 7.1%. Sequencing was performed on peripheral blood, taken from a patient treated with radiotherapy plus ipilimumab. The receptors derive from a human donor with non-small cell lung cancer who had a complete response to radiotherapy plus ipilimumab. Each CDR3 is given with its conserved first and last residue. Fields, in order: clone size, V gene, D gene, J gene, CDR3 DNA, CDR3 protein. D genes are given only for firm matches. The size of a clone is reported for some rows only, either as once, few or many, or as a class for expanded clones.

>-|TRBV27|-|TRBJ1-1
TGTGCCAGCAGTGAGGGGATTCCCACTGAAGCTTTCTTT
CASSEGIPTEAFF
>-|TRBV5-1|-|TRBJ2-3
TGCGCCAGCAGCTTGGCCAAGGGGACAGATACGCAGTATTTT
CASSLAKGTDTQYF
>few|TRBV4-1|-|TRBJ1-4
TGCGCCAGCAGCCAAACGAATATGGGTTTAACTAATGAAAAACTGTTTTTT
CASSQTNMGLTNEKLFF
>-|TRBV11-3|TRBD2|TRBJ2-2
TGTGCCAGCAGCTTCACTAGCGTCGGGGAGCTGTTTTTT
CASSFTSVGELFF
>-|TRBV7-2|TRBD2|TRBJ2-3
TGTGCCAGCAGCTTCTCTAGCGGGAGTGGAACAGATACGCAGTATTTT
CASSFSSGSGTDTQYF
>few|TRBV19|-|TRBJ1-3
TGTGCCAGTACAAAAGGGGCCGGACGTCCCTCGGGAAACACCATATATTTT
CASTKGAGRPSGNTIYF
>-|TRBV18|-|TRBJ2-5
TGTGCCAGCTCACCACCGCCTAGTGGGGAGACCCAGTACTTC
CASSPPPSGETQYF
>-|TRBV5-6|-|TRBJ1-1
TGTGCCAGCAGCTCGATCCCGGGACGGCAGAACACTGAAGCTTTCTTT
CASSSIPGRQNTEAFF
>-|TRBV7-8|TRBD1|TRBJ1-5
TGTGCCAGCAGCCTAGTGGGAGCAGGGGGGAAGAGGGATCAGCCCCAGCATTTT
CASSLVGAGGKRDQPQHF
>once|TRBV28|TRBD2|TRBJ2-1
TGTGCCAGCAGTTTATACCTGAGGGAGGGGTACAATGAGCAGTTCTTC
CASSLYLREGYNEQFF
>-|TRBV6-4|TRBD1|TRBJ2-6
TGTGCCAGATGGGGACAGACCGAATCTGGGGCCAACGTCCTGACTTTC
CARWGQTESGANVLTF
>-|TRBV7-8|-|TRBJ1-2
TGTGCCAGCAGCTTAGGGAGAGGGAATCATTATGGCTACACCTTC
CASSLGRGNHYGYTF
>-|TRBV4-3|-|TRBJ2-3
TGCGCCAGCAGCCAGGGAGAGGGGCGGGAACCTTGGCGGGCAGATACGCAGTATTTT
CASSQGEGREPWRADTQYF
>-|TRBV27|-|TRBJ2-1
TGTGCCAGCCGCAGCTACAATGAGCAGTTCTTC
CASRSYNEQFF
>few|TRBV10-3|-|TRBJ1-6
TGTGCCATCAGTGAGTATGCTTCACCCCTCCACTTT
CAISEYASPLHF
>-|TRBV18|-|TRBJ2-2
TGTGCCAGCTCACCACCGGGGGGACCCCCGGCCGGGGAGCTGTTTTTT
CASSPPGGPPAGELFF
>once|TRBV5-1|-|TRBJ1-1
TGCGCCAGCAGCTTGGAAGGGACTGAAGCTTTCTTT
CASSLEGTEAFF
>few|TRBV5-8|TRBD1|TRBJ1-5
TGTGCCAGCAGCTCCTGGACAGGGGGCAATCAGCCCCAGCATTTT
CASSSWTGGNQPQHF
>-|TRBV6-1|-|TRBJ1-5
TGTGCCAGCAGTGAACGGAGTCCATATAGCAATCAGCCCCAGCATTTT
CASSERSPYSNQPQHF
>-|TRBV2|TRBD2|TRBJ2-7
TGTGCCAGCATCCGGACTAGCGGGGGTAGCTACGAGCAGTACTTC
CASIRTSGGSYEQYF
>many|TRBV4-3|-|TRBJ2-7
TGCGCCAGCAGCCAAGAGAGGGCAGGGGTGGTGTACGAGCAGTACTTC
CASSQERAGVVYEQYF
>once|TRBV28|-|TRBJ2-1
TGTGCCAGCAGCCCCGTTCGCGGCACCTCCTACAATGAGCAGTTCTTC
CASSPVRGTSYNEQFF
>-|TRBV11-2|TRBD2|TRBJ2-3
TGTGCCAGCAAAGTAGCGGGGGGCCTTTATAGCACAGATACGCAGTATTTT
CASKVAGGLYSTDTQYF
>medium-sized|TRBV19|-|TRBJ1-5
TGTGCCAGTAAACAGGGTTTCGGCAATCAGCCCCAGCATTTT
CASKQGFGNQPQHF
>-|TRBV10-3|-|TRBJ2-6
TGTGCCATCAGTCTCCTGGACTCAATTAGGAGCTCTGGGGCCAACGTCCTGACTTTC
CAISLLDSIRSSGANVLTF
>-|TRBV5-1|-|TRBJ2-5
TGCGCCAGCAGCAACCAAGAGACCCAGTACTTC
CASSNQETQYF